This entry lists 20 T cell receptor beta chains sequenced from one sample in a study of T cells in Graves' hyperthyroidism and ophthalmopathy. Amplification targeted TCR beta CDR3 regions from RNA transcripts. The HTBI primer set served for first-round RT-PCR of the TCR CDR3. MiXCR, run by TCRdb on the multiplex PCR reads, gives a single entry per CDR3 protein. Counted here are 75,000 to 100,000 distinct CDR3 sequences, 51% occurring once; the ten biggest clones make up roughly a quarter. The sequenced sample consisted of blood. The receptors originated from a middle-aged woman with Graves' hyperthyroidism.

This clonotype was detected many times. The chain is built from TRBV7-6 and TRBJ2-7; unclear D gene. Germline V gene lookup returns CDR1 SGHVS and CDR2 FNYEAQ. The CDR3 extends over 15 amino acids. Trimming removed 1 base from V and 3 bases from J, with 13 bases in between. The CDR3 DNA reads as TGTGCCAGCAGCTTAGGAGTGGGGATGGTCTACGAGCAGTACTTC. Protein: CASSLGVGMVYEQYF.

This clonotype was seen at least ten times. The chain has TRBV10-3 and TRBJ2-7; D might be TRBD1 (5 bases). The germline V gene encodes CDR1 ENHRY and CDR2 SYGVKD. The CDR3 contains 14 residues. V was clipped by 4 bases and J by 1 base, with 11 bases between them. CDR3 sequence (DNA): TGTGCCATCAGTGCCAAGGGGCAGTCCTACGAGCAGTACTTC. This encodes CAISAKGQSYEQYF.

This chain links TRBV29-1 with TRBJ2-7, with 7 bases lining up with TRBD2. The CDR3 is 12 residues long. The J segment lost 2 bases and the V segment lost 5 bases, leaving 3 bases of the junction unmatched. Per germline, CDR1 SQVTM and CDR2 ANQGSEA. CDR3 bases: TGCAGCGTTCGGACTAGTACCTACGAGCAGTACTTC. The encoded protein is CSVRTSTYEQYF.

The gene calls are TRBV29-1 and TRBJ2-3; TRBD1 matches at 10 bases. Germline loops: CDR1 SQVTM, CDR2 ANQGSEA. This CDR3 has 14 residues. After removal of 7 bases from V and 7 bases from J, the junction contained 11 bases not matched to a gene. CDR3 amino acids: CSARPGTGVNTQYF. The CDR3 DNA is TGCAGCGCCAGACCCGGGACAGGGGTAAATACGCAGTATTTT.

The sample holds many counts of this clonotype. This chain joins TRBV29-1 and TRBJ2-7; 7 nucleotides align to TRBD1. V was pared by 1 base and J by 4 bases, with 4 bases of the junction left unmatched. Germline CDR1 is SQVTM and CDR2 is ANQGSEA. The CDR3 is 13 residues long. This CDR3 reads CSVEVRGRYEQYF. The CDR3, as DNA: TGCAGCGTTGAAGTAAGGGGGCGGTACGAGCAGTACTTC.

This clonotype has only one observation. V is TRBV29-1 and J is TRBJ1-3; 8 bases agree with TRBD1. CDR1 is SQVTM, CDR2 ANQGSEA, per germline. This CDR3 is 12 amino acids long. The trim removed 8 bases at V and 2 bases at J, leaving 2 bases unmatched. CDR3 sequence: CSSDRAGNTIYF. For the CDR3, the DNA is TGCAGCTCGGACAGGGCTGGAAACACCATATATTTT.

In its sample, this clonotype was seen a few times. J is TRBJ2-5 and V is TRBV10-3, with D perhaps TRBD2 (5 bases). Germline V gives CDR1 ENHRY, CDR2 SYGVKD. The CDR3 sequence is 12 residues long. The V end lost 6 bases, the J end lost 6 bases, and 11 bases lay between the germline ends. The CDR3: CAIRVEAKTQYF. In DNA, the CDR3 is TGTGCCATCAGGGTGGAGGCGAAGACCCAGTACTTC.

This chain links TRBV5-1 with TRBJ2-7; 8 positions match TRBD1. In germline, CDR1 is SGHRS, CDR2 YFSETQ. V shed 5 bases, J shed 2 bases, and the junction held 9 bases outside the gene matches. CDR3 length: 15 residues. This chain's CDR3 is CASSLDRDRTYEQYF. The CDR3 nucleotides read TGCGCCAGCAGTTTAGACCGGGACAGGACCTACGAGCAGTACTTC.

This sequence joins TRBV7-9 and TRBJ2-3, with TRBD1 as a possible D gene (5 bases). CDR1 and CDR2 (germline): SEHNR, FQNEAQ (reference sequence). Trimming cost V 3 bases and J 5 bases, with 21 bases left between them. The CDR3 covers 17 residues. Written as DNA, the CDR3 is TGTGCCAGCAGCTTGGAAGGGGCCAGTAGCTGGGGAGATACGCAGTATTTT. Residues: CASSLEGASSWGDTQYF.

The chain recombines TRBV10-2 with TRBJ2-5; TRBD2 matches 7 bases. The CDR3 sequence is 15 residues long. Germline loops: CDR1 WSHSY, CDR2 SAAADI. With V trimmed by 3 bases and J by 4 bases, 8 bases remained unmatched. This chain's CDR3 is CASSEEEGGRETQYF. CDR3 in DNA: TGCGCCAGCAGTGAAGAAGAGGGAGGGAGAGAGACCCAGTACTTC.

Ten or more counts support this clonotype. The chain has TRBV20-1 and TRBJ1-3; D unclear. This CDR3 is 15 amino acids long. V lost 1 base, J lost 0 bases, and 10 bases lay in between. Germline V CDR1 and CDR2: DFQATT, SNEGSKA (reference sequence). The CDR3 DNA is TGCAGTGCTAGAGCATTTGGGAACTCTGGAAACACCATATATTTT. This translates into CSARAFGNSGNTIYF.

The chain recombines TRBV2 with TRBJ2-2; 7 bases are a match to TRBD1. J lost 0 bases, V lost 6 bases, and 7 bases had no gene match. The CDR3 sequence is 16 residues long. The germline gives CDR1 SNHLY, CDR2 FYNNEI. The CDR3: CASSWGQTTNTGELFF. For the CDR3, the DNA is TGTGCCAGCAGCTGGGGACAGACTACGAACACCGGGGAGCTGTTTTTT.

This clonotype was seen a single time. The CDR3 DNA sequence: TGCAGCGTTGCAGGGCCGGGCGAGCAGTACTTC. This sequence encodes CSVAGPGEQYF. The rearrangement links TRBV29-1 to TRBJ2-7; a possible D gene is TRBD1 (5 bases). Trimming stripped 4 bases from V and 6 bases from J, with 10 bases between. CDR3 length equals 11 residues. Germline values: CDR1 SQVTM, CDR2 ANQGSEA.

This clonotype has only a few counts. The chain uses TRBV4-3 and TRBJ2-5, with TRBD2 identical over 11 bases. The CDR3 sequence is 18 residues long. Trimming at V came to 0 bases and at J to 2 bases, leaving 8 bases not matched to a gene. Germline CDR1 LGHNA, CDR2 YSLEER. The CDR3 coding sequence is TGCGCCAGCAGCCAAGAAATTCAAGGGACTAGCGGACAAGAGACCCAGTACTTC. It encodes CASSQEIQGTSGQETQYF.

This clonotype was counted many times. The V gene is TRBV5-1, the J gene TRBJ1-5; unclear D gene. Trimming took 2 bases from V and 11 from J, leaving 17 bases between them. The CDR3 has 14 residues. Germline lookup yields CDR1 SGHRS and CDR2 YFSETQ. CDR3 bases: TGCGCCAGCAGCTTCGGGGATAGGAGGGAGACCCAGCATTTT. Translating it yields CASSFGDRRETQHF.

This clonotype was observed at least ten times. This clone may be a read error of a much larger clone one base away. The gene calls are TRBV7-2 and TRBJ1-1; the D is unclear. The CDR3 runs to 12 residues. Germline assignment: CDR1 SGHTA and CDR2 FQGNSA. The CDR3 region is CASSRLGAETFF. The CDR3 coding sequence is TGTGCCAGCAGCCGCCTTGGAGCTGAAACTTTCTTT.

J is TRBJ1-4 and V is TRBV7-2, with D tentatively TRBD1 (6 bases). The CDR3 runs 16 residues. Deletions cut 3 bases from V and 5 bases from J, with 16 bases between. Germline values: CDR1 SGHTA, CDR2 FQGNSA. This CDR3 is CASSLNGRGQNEKLFF. The CDR3 coding sequence is TGTGCCAGCAGCTTGAATGGCAGGGGCCAGAATGAAAAACTGTTTTTT. The full variable domain, rest sourced from reference TRBV7-2 and TRBJ1-4, is GAGVSQSPSNKVTEKGKDVELRCDPISGHTALYWYRQSLGQGLEFLIYFQGNSAPDKSGLPSDRFSAERTGGSVSTLTIQRTQQEDSAVYLCASSLNGRGQNEKLFFGSGTQLSVL.

This clonotype was observed many times. The chain is built from TRBV5-1 and TRBJ1-2, with a weak D call TRBD1 (5 bases). CDR1 SGHRS and CDR2 YFSETQ come from the germline V gene. There are 15 residues in the CDR3. V lost 4 bases and J lost 4, with 17 bases in between. This CDR3 reads CASSPGAGVGYGYTF. CDR3 in DNA: TGCGCCAGCAGCCCTGGTGCGGGGGTCGGCTATGGCTACACCTTC.

The table lists this clonotype with many counts. V usage is TRBV24-1 and J usage is TRBJ2-3; no definite D call. This CDR3 region has 16 residues. Per the germline V gene, CDR1 is KGHDR and CDR2 is SFDVKD. V lost 2 bases, J lost 2 bases, and 13 bases lay in between. This CDR3 is CATSDSSALNTDTQYF. CDR3 nucleotides: TGTGCCACCAGTGATTCCTCTGCCTTGAACACAGATACGCAGTATTTT.

This chain connects TRBV2 to TRBJ2-5, with 10 nucleotides matching TRBD2. V was pared by 7 bases and J by 7 bases, with 24 bases of the junction left unmatched. This CDR3 region has 19 residues. CDR1 is SNHLY and CDR2 is FYNNEI in the germline V gene. Here the CDR3 DNA reads TGTGCCAGCACGCAGGACAGTCCGGGACTTGGACTAGCGGCAAGGACCCAGTACTTC. Protein product: CASTQDSPGLGLAARTQYF.